These 7 T cell receptor beta chains came from one sample sequenced in a study of beta chain features in type 1 diabetes. Whole-study results and caveats: Type 1 diabetes patients showed a moderate but significant shortening of TCRB CDR3s in all four CD4+ subsets.

As every portion of the isolated RNA was reverse transcribed, the sequencing read expressed TCRB transcripts. The assay was immunoSEQ multiplex PCR, and TCRdb's table has in-frame clones only and misses some. Here the sample spans over 150,000 clones, approximately 7.9% being singletons. These receptors are not linked to any known antigen. Material: central memory CD4+ T cells from blood. These receptor sequences come from a man aged 18 to 35 with type 1 diabetes.

This clone was recorded a few times. J is TRBJ2-3 and V is TRBV14; tentative D call: TRBD2 (5 bases). This CDR3 contains 16 residues. From germline, CDR1 is SGHDN and CDR2 FVKESK. The V end was cut by 3 bases, the J end by 1 base, with 14 bases between. The CDR3 sequence is CASSQRERGGTDTQYF. The CDR3 region has the DNA TGTGCCAGCAGCCAGCGCGAACGGGGTGGCACAGATACGCAGTATTTT. Variable domain in full (rest from reference TRBV14 and TRBJ2-3): EAGVTQFPSHSVIEKGQTVTLRCDPISGHDNLYWYRRVMGKEIKFLLHFVKESKQDESGMPNNRFLAERTGGTYSTLKVQPAELEDSGVYFCASSQRERGGTDTQYFGPGTRLTVL.

As regards this clone: Other DNA sequences within the sample encode an identical CDR3. The DNA for the CDR3 is TGTGCCAGCAGCCAAGATCAGAACACTGAAGCTTTCTTT. The encoded protein is CASSQDQNTEAFF. V gene TRBV14 combines with J gene TRBJ1-1; D gene unclear. Trimming stripped 0 bases from V and 1 base from J, with 3 bases between. The CDR3 has 13 residues. From germline, CDR1 is SGHDN and CDR2 FVKESK.

This clone was counted only a few times. The gene calls are TRBV29-1 and TRBJ1-5, with D unclear. Per the germline V gene, CDR1 is SQVTM and CDR2 is ANQGSEA. V was cut by 6 bases and J by 1 base, with 13 bases left in between. CDR3 length equals 14 residues. The CDR3 region has the DNA TGCAGCGTCGCTACGACGGGGAGCAATCAGCCCCAGCATTTT. It encodes CSVATTGSNQPQHF. The full variable domain, in which reference TRBV29-1 and TRBJ1-5 provide the parts outside the CDR3, is SAVISQKPSRDICQRGTSLTIQCQVDSQVTMMFWYRQQPGQSLTLIATANQGSEATYESGFVIDKFPISRPNLTFSTLTVSNMSPEDSSIYLCSVATTGSNQPQHFGDGTRLSIL.

The chain is built from TRBV19 and TRBJ2-3, with 9 bases aligning to TRBD2. V gave up 5 bases and J gave up 8 bases; unmatched junction bases: 11. The germline V gene has CDR1 LNHDA and CDR2 SQIVND (reference sequence). CDR3 length: 15 residues. The CDR3 DNA sequence: TGTGCCAGTAGTCCTAGCGGGACGGCGGGGGGTACGCAGTATTTT. Protein sequence: CASSPSGTAGGTQYF.

The chain employs TRBV27 and TRBJ2-1; TRBD2 aligns across 9 bases. Germline values: CDR1 MNHEY, CDR2 SMNVEV (reference sequence). V lost 5 bases, J lost 5 bases, and 4 bases stayed unmatched. The CDR3 length is 14 residues. The CDR3 sequence: CASSLRTSDNEQFF. The CDR3 nucleotides read TGTGCCAGCAGTCTCAGGACTAGCGACAATGAGCAGTTCTTC.

The rearrangement joins TRBV4-2 to TRBJ2-1, with D unclear. The V and J ends lost 0 bases and 0 bases respectively, with 12 bases between them. The CDR3 extends over 17 amino acids. Germline-derived CDR1 and CDR2 are LGHNA and YNFKEQ. CDR3 amino acids: CASSQDPPRSSYNEQFF. The CDR3 DNA reads as TGTGCCAGCAGCCAAGACCCCCCGCGGAGCTCCTACAATGAGCAGTTCTTC.

The CDR3 nucleotides read TGTGCCAGCAGCCAACGGGACAGTGATCCCTCCTACGAGCAGTACTTC. This translates into CASSQRDSDPSYEQYF. The chain joins TRBV4-2 to TRBJ2-7, with TRBD1 matching over 7 bases. CDR1 LGHNA and CDR2 YNFKEQ come from the germline V gene. The length of the CDR3 is 16 residues. J lost 0 bases, V lost 2 bases, and 7 bases had no gene match.